The 13 T cell receptor beta chains presented below share a single source sample, sequenced in a study of control samples from healthy donors and cancer patients. The table came from immunoSEQ multiplex PCR; TCRdb's copy has only in-frame clones and leaves some out. The repertoire holds some 150,000 clones, with around 95% as singletons. Sequenced: blood. Every receptor here comes from a man aged 35-49 years in good health.

This clone has only a few counts. This chain links TRBV24-1 with TRBJ2-2; possible D gene TRBD1, 6 bases. The CDR3 covers 15 residues. The germline V gene encodes CDR1 KGHDR and CDR2 SFDVKD. Trimming pared 1 base from V and 1 base from J, leaving 6 bases between. The chain's CDR3 is CATSDLQGNTGELFF. The DNA for the CDR3 is TGTGCCACCAGTGATTTACAGGGGAACACCGGGGAGCTGTTTTTT.

This chain connects TRBV6-5 to TRBJ1-1; 9 nucleotides line up with TRBD1. V lost 0 bases to trimming and J lost 2 bases; unmatched junction nucleotides: 4. The CDR3 sequence is 16 residues long. Germline V gives CDR1 MNHEY, CDR2 SVGAGI. CDR3 amino acids: CASSYSRTGANTEAFF. CDR3 bases: TGTGCCAGCAGTTACTCAAGGACAGGGGCAAACACTGAAGCTTTCTTT.

The chain recombines TRBV6-2 or TRBV6-3 with TRBJ1-2, with D hard to call. CDR3 length: 16 amino acids. The germline V and J ends were trimmed by 6 bases and 5 bases, with 22 bases remaining between them. Per germline, CDR1 MNHEY and CDR2 SVGEGT. The chain's CDR3 is CASSREVGINGYGYTF. The CDR3 DNA follows: TGTGCCAGCAGCCGGGAGGTTGGGATCAATGGATATGGCTACACCTTC.

This chain uses TRBV18 with TRBJ1-2; 7 positions agree with TRBD1. Germline V lookup: CDR1 KGHSH, CDR2 LQKENI. This CDR3 contains 13 residues. With V trimmed by 6 bases and J by 8 bases, 9 bases remained unmatched. This chain's CDR3 is CASSAGGRGGYTF. CDR3 nucleotides: TGTGCCAGCTCTGCAGGGGGGCGAGGAGGCTACACCTTC.

DNA of the CDR3: TGTGCCATCAGTGAGTTAGGGGGTTACTATGGCTACACCTTC. Translation: CAISELGGYYGYTF. The chain links TRBV10-3 to TRBJ1-2, with D possibly being TRBD1 (6 bases). Germline lookup yields CDR1 ENHRY and CDR2 SYGVKD. The V end was cut by 1 base, the J end by 3 bases, with 9 bases between. This CDR3 region has 14 residues.

This chain uses TRBV30 with TRBJ1-2; tentatively, D is TRBD1 (6 bases). The CDR3 contains 12 residues. In germline, CDR1 is GTSNPN, CDR2 SVGIG (reference sequence). V was cut by 2 bases and J by 8 bases, with 12 bases left in between. The CDR3 loop is CAWSTGLGGYTF. CDR3 coding DNA: TGTGCCTGGAGTACAGGGTTGGGGGGCTACACCTTC.

The genes are TRBV6-6 and TRBJ1-5; no clear D. CDR1 is MNHNY and CDR2 is SVGAGI in the germline V gene (reference sequence). V was pared by 2 bases and J by 1 base, with 6 bases between. The CDR3 covers 14 residues. The CDR3 region has the DNA TGTGCCAGCAGTTACGACCAGAGCAATCAGCCCCAGCATTTT. This translates into CASSYDQSNQPQHF.

V and J are TRBV5-1 and TRBJ1-1; 7 nucleotides align to TRBD1. Losses at the gene ends were 4 bases for V and 2 bases for J; bases not matched to a gene: 11. Germline V gene lookup returns CDR1 SGHRS and CDR2 YFSETQ. The CDR3 extends over 16 amino acids. CDR3 protein: CASSPGGQRINTEAFF. The DNA of the CDR3 is TGCGCCAGCAGCCCAGGGGGACAGAGAATAAACACTGAAGCTTTCTTT. The full variable domain, rest sourced from reference TRBV5-1 and TRBJ1-1, is KAGVTQTPRYLIKTRGQQVTLSCSPISGHRSVSWYQQTPGQGLQFLFEYFSETQRNKGNFPGRFSGRQFSNSRSEMNVSTLELGDSALYLCASSPGGQRINTEAFFGQGTRLTVV.

This chain uses TRBV11-2 with TRBJ2-4; TRBD1 agrees at 7 bases. Germline loops: CDR1 SGHAT, CDR2 FQNNGV. Trimming cost V 5 bases and J 3 bases; bases outside gene matches: 10. The CDR3 totals 16 residues. The CDR3 loop is CASSPTTGLSKNIQYF. CDR3 nucleotide sequence: TGTGCCAGCAGCCCCACGACAGGGTTAAGCAAAAACATTCAGTACTTC.

The chain employs TRBV5-6 and TRBJ2-2; the match to TRBD2 covers 8 bases. The germline V gene has CDR1 SGHDT and CDR2 YYEEEE. With 0 bases clipped from V and 5 bases from J, the junction kept 3 bases outside the gene matches. CDR3 length: 15 amino acids. The CDR3 DNA reads TGTGCCAGCAGCTTGGGAGCGGGGGTGACCGGGGAGCTGTTTTTT. Translated: CASSLGAGVTGELFF.

The V gene is TRBV7-2, the J gene TRBJ1-2, with D unclear. Germline CDR1 SGHTA, CDR2 FQGNSA. V lost 4 bases and J lost 1, with 10 bases in between. The length of the CDR3 is 14 residues. CDR3 DNA sequence: TGTGCCAGCAGCTCATCACCGATTAACTATGGCTACACCTTC. This gives the protein CASSSSPINYGYTF.

The rearrangement joins TRBV6-5 to TRBJ1-2; 10 bases fit TRBD1. V was clipped by 6 bases and J by 9 bases; unmatched bases: 10. The CDR3 has 14 residues. Germline V gene lookup returns CDR1 MNHEY and CDR2 SVGAGI. CDR3 loop: CASSLTPGQGSYTF. Here the CDR3 DNA reads TGTGCCAGCAGCTTAACCCCGGGACAGGGGAGCTACACCTTC.

The CDR3 nucleotides are TGTGCCAGCAGCCAAGGGACATCTAACTATGGCTACACCTTC. Its protein product is CASSQGTSNYGYTF. The chain recombines TRBV7-2 with TRBJ1-2; D may be TRBD1 (6 bases). The CDR3 is 14 residues long. The V and J ends lost 5 bases and 0 bases respectively, with 10 bases between them. Germline lookup yields CDR1 SGHTA and CDR2 FQGNSA.